This T cell receptor (beta chain) was documented in a study of shared clonotypes between healthy human individuals. Only in-frame clones appear in the TCRdb table, and some are missing; sequencing was by immunoSEQ multiplex PCR. The data show approximately 2,300,000 clones, roughly 90% seen once. Trimming took 0 bases from V and 4 from J; bases not matched to a gene: 0. Germline-derived CDR1 and CDR2 are KGHSH and LQKENI. The CDR3 is 14 residues long. Findings of the study overall: Rarefaction revealed incomplete sorted-subset sequencing despite large depth.

This clone has just a few counts. Its antigen is not known. Sequenced input: naive CD4+ T cells from PBMCs. Subset described: CD45RA+ positively selected. This sequence joins TRBV18 and TRBJ1-3; 7 bases match TRBD1. The clonotype originates from a man aged 18 to 35 in good health. Some clones in this sample may be carry-over from other donors' samples. The CDR3 reads CASSPPGQGNTIYF. The CDR3 coding sequence is TGTGCCAGCTCACCACCGGGACAGGGAAACACCATATATTTT.